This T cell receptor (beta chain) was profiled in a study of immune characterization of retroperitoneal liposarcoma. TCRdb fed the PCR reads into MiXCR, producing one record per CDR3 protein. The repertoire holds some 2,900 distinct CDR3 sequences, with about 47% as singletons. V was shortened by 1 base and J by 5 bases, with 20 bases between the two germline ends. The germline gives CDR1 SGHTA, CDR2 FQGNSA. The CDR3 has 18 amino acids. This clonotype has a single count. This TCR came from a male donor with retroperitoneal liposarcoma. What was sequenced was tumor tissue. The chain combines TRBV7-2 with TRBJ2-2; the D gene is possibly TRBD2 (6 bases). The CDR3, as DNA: TGTGCCAGCAGCTTAGAAGCCCCCCCCCTAGCGAGGACCGGGGAGCTGTTTTTT. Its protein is CASSLEAPPLARTGELFF.